The 27 T cell receptor beta chains below all came from one sample that was sequenced in a study of blood T cell repertoires in COVID-19. Sequencing was performed with immunoSEQ multiplex PCR; in TCRdb, only in-frame clones are kept and a portion is missing. The repertoire holds some 270,000 clones, with approximately 86% as singletons. Sample: peripheral blood. Source of these receptors: a woman in her fifties or sixties who had recovered from COVID-19.

CDR3 nucleotide sequence: TGTGCCAGCAGTGACCTCCTGGACATAAATCAGCCCCAGCATTTT. Protein product: CASSDLLDINQPQHF. The V gene is TRBV2, the J gene TRBJ1-5, with D perhaps TRBD1 (5 bases). Germline V gene sequence: CDR1 SNHLY, CDR2 FYNNEI. The CDR3 sequence is 15 residues long. Trimming stripped 3 bases from V and 4 bases from J, with 13 bases between. Together with reference TRBV2 and TRBJ1-5, the CDR3 gives the full variable domain: EPEVTQTPSHQVTQMGQEVILRCVPISNHLYFYWYRQILGQKVEFLVSFYNNEISEKSEIFDDQFSVERPDGSNFTLKIRSTKLEDSAMYFCASSDLLDINQPQHFGDGTRLSIL.

The chain carries TRBV4-3 and TRBJ2-4; D perhaps matches TRBD1 (6 bases). V lost 0 bases and J lost 0, with 27 bases in between. The CDR3 consists of 22 residues. Germline-derived CDR1 and CDR2 are LGHNA and YSLEER. The CDR3 nucleotides are TGCGCCAGCAGCCAAGAACCCCGTTTAGGGGGTTTCTTCTCCTTAGCCAAAAACATTCAGTACTTC. Translated: CASSQEPRLGGFFSLAKNIQYF.

The J gene is TRBJ2-3, the V gene TRBV21-1; no check of the table's D call, TRBD2, against the DNA was made. TRBV21-1 counts as a pseudogene. There are 16 residues in the CDR3. The chain's CDR3 is CASSIQGGRNTDTQYF. DNA for the CDR3: TGTGCCAGCAGCATCCAGGGAGGACGAAACACAGATACGCAGTATTTT.

The chain combines TRBV24-1 with TRBJ1-1, with 8 bases identical to TRBD1. The length of the CDR3 is 15 residues. CDR1 KGHDR and CDR2 SFDVKD come from the germline V gene. V shed 6 bases and J 5 bases; nucleotides not matched to a gene: 10. The CDR3 bases are TGTGCCACCAGTCCTGGACAGGGCAGAGGAACTGAAGCTTTCTTT. As protein: CATSPGQGRGTEAFF.

The chain uses TRBV27 and TRBJ1-5, with a weak D call TRBD1 (5 bases). The length of the CDR3 is 17 residues. The germline V and J ends were trimmed by 4 bases and 1 base, with 17 bases remaining between them. Germline CDR1 and CDR2: MNHEY and SMNVEV (reference sequence). The chain's CDR3 is CASSSRTGGRSNQPQHF. In nucleotides, the CDR3 is TGTGCCAGCAGTTCCCGCACGGGGGGAAGAAGCAATCAGCCCCAGCATTTT.

Remarks on this clone: The sample contains more than one DNA sequence encoding this CDR3. This chain connects TRBV5-1 to TRBJ1-3, with TRBD1 matching 7 bases. The V and J ends lost 0 bases and 3 bases, in that order; junction bases with no gene match: 0. CDR1 and CDR2 (germline): SGHRS, YFSETQ. The CDR3 is 14 residues long. The CDR3 reads CASSLGDSGNTIYF. In DNA form, the CDR3 reads TGCGCCAGCAGCTTGGGGGACAGTGGAAACACCATATATTTT.

The genes are TRBV9 and TRBJ2-7, with D unclear. CDR1 is SGDLS and CDR2 is YYNGEE in the germline V gene. The CDR3 is 15 residues long. V was clipped by 0 bases and J by 0 bases, with 10 bases between them. CDR3 nucleotides: TGTGCCAGCAGCGTAGGACACTCCAGCTCCTACGAGCAGTACTTC. This encodes CASSVGHSSSYEQYF.

The chain carries TRBV20-1 and TRBJ2-7, with TRBD2 as a possible D gene (6 bases). This CDR3 contains 15 residues. V was shortened by 3 bases and J by 1 base, with 16 bases between the two germline ends. The V gene's germline CDR1 is DFQATT and CDR2 SNEGSKA (reference sequence). CDR3 nucleotide sequence: TGCAGTGCTAGTCGACCGGGACTGGTGTCCTACGAGCAGTACTTC. Protein product: CSASRPGLVSYEQYF.

This clone was counted between two and nine times. The chain carries TRBV28 and TRBJ1-4; 7 bases line up with TRBD1. The CDR3 loop spans 14 amino acids. Germline assignment: CDR1 MDHEN and CDR2 SYDVKM. J gave up 8 bases and V 3 bases, and 6 bases lay outside the gene matches. CDR3 DNA sequence: TGTGCCAGCAGTTTCAAGGGGGCGGGAGAAAAACTGTTTTTT. It yields the protein CASSFKGAGEKLFF.

This clone was recorded only once. At one of its ends the junction is not consistent with the germline gene, which may arise from a read error. The chain is built from TRBV7-9 and TRBJ2-5; 10 bases fit TRBD2. The CDR3 is made up of 14 amino acids. Germline CDR1 SEHNR, CDR2 FQNEAQ (reference sequence). The CDR3 region has the DNA TGTGCCAGCAGCCAGGAGTCTAGCGGGGGATTGCGGAACTTC. It encodes CASSQESSGGLRNF.

This clone has only a few counts. This chain connects TRBV9 to TRBJ1-1; possible D gene TRBD1, 5 bases. The V end lost 1 base, the J end lost 1 base, and 8 bases lay between the germline ends. Germline V gene lookup returns CDR1 SGDLS and CDR2 YYNGEE. The CDR3 extends over 14 amino acids. CDR3 loop: CASSVTTENTEAFF. In DNA form, the CDR3 reads TGTGCCAGCAGCGTAACGACAGAGAACACTGAAGCTTTCTTT.

V usage is TRBV2 and J usage is TRBJ2-7; a weak D match, TRBD2 (5 bases). V shed 6 bases and J shed 1 base, with 13 bases lying between them. The germline gives CDR1 SNHLY, CDR2 FYNNEI. The CDR3 is made up of 14 amino acids. CDR3 bases: TGTGCCAGCAGCTCCCGTTGGGAGTCCTACGAGCAGTACTTC. Translation: CASSSRWESYEQYF. The variable domain in full, completed from reference TRBV2 and TRBJ2-7, reads EPEVTQTPSHQVTQMGQEVILRCVPISNHLYFYWYRQILGQKVEFLVSFYNNEISEKSEIFDDQFSVERPDGSNFTLKIRSTKLEDSAMYFCASSSRWESYEQYFGPGTRLTVT.

The chain employs TRBV19 and TRBJ2-1, with 9 nucleotides matching TRBD1. The CDR3 runs 13 residues. J gave up 4 bases and V 11 bases, and 6 bases lay outside the gene matches. Germline V gene data show CDR1 as LNHDA and CDR2 as SQIVND (reference sequence). CDR3 region: CACGTGPYNEQFF. The CDR3 DNA follows: TGTGCCTGCGGGACAGGGCCTTACAATGAGCAGTTCTTC.

This rearrangement joins TRBV28 to TRBJ2-1, with 8 bases identical to TRBD2. The V and J ends lost 5 bases and 4 bases, in that order; junction bases with no gene match: 10. Germline CDR1 is MDHEN and CDR2 is SYDVKM. CDR3 size: 16 residues. The CDR3 coding sequence is TGTGCCAGCAGTACCCTTCCTAGCGGGCGATACAATGAGCAGTTCTTC. This translates into CASSTLPSGRYNEQFF.

The V call is TRBV3-1 (or the pseudogene TRBV3-2), the J call TRBJ2-6, with 11 bases that match TRBD1. The length of the CDR3 is 16 residues. V gave up 8 bases and J gave up 2 bases; unmatched junction bases: 5. The V gene's germline CDR1 is LGHDT and CDR2 YNNKEL (reference sequence). CDR3 DNA sequence: TGTGCCAGCGGAGGGACAGGGGGAACTGGGGCCAACGTCCTGACTTTC. Translating gives CASGGTGGTGANVLTF.

The rearrangement joins TRBV11-2 to TRBJ2-1; TRBD2 matches 9 bases. V trimming: 0 bases; J trimming: 10 bases; junction bases outside the gene matches: 4. Germline V lookup: CDR1 SGHAT, CDR2 FQNNGV. The CDR3 extends over 14 amino acids. CDR3 protein: CASSLEWGTSEQFF. In DNA form, the CDR3 reads TGTGCCAGCAGCTTAGAATGGGGGACTAGCGAGCAGTTCTTC.

The V and J genes are TRBV10-2 and TRBJ2-7; D possibly corresponds to TRBD2 (6 bases). Trimming took 11 bases from V and 6 from J, leaving 23 bases between them. CDR1 and CDR2 from the germline V gene are WSHSY and SAAADI. This CDR3 region has 14 residues. The CDR3 sequence: CAGGEEGSFSEQYF. CDR3 nucleotides: TGCGCCGGAGGGGAGGAGGGAAGTTTCTCCGAGCAGTACTTC.

The chain uses TRBV7-2 and TRBJ2-1; 7 positions agree with TRBD1. Losses at the gene ends were 4 bases for V and 8 bases for J; bases not matched to a gene: 5. The CDR3 length is 13 residues. Germline values: CDR1 SGHTA, CDR2 FQGNSA. The CDR3 sequence is CASSSTGSDEQFF. The DNA of the CDR3 is TGTGCCAGCAGCTCGACAGGGAGCGATGAGCAGTTCTTC. Based on the CDR3 plus reference TRBV7-2 and TRBJ2-1, the full variable domain is GAGVSQSPSNKVTEKGKDVELRCDPISGHTALYWYRQSLGQGLEFLIYFQGNSAPDKSGLPSDRFSAERTGGSVSTLTIQRTQQEDSAVYLCASSSTGSDEQFFGPGTRLTVL.

This clone was seen just once. V usage is TRBV6-5 and J usage is TRBJ1-5; D unclear. The V gene lost 8 bases and the J gene lost 0 bases, with 11 bases spanning the gap. The CDR3 covers 14 residues. CDR1 and CDR2 (germline): MNHEY, SVGAGI. The CDR3 is CASGIAYSNQPQHF. DNA of the CDR3: TGTGCCAGCGGTATTGCCTATAGCAATCAGCCCCAGCATTTT.

Turning to this clone: The sample has other DNA sequences that encode this CDR3 too. This chain joins TRBV2 and TRBJ1-1, with D perhaps matching TRBD1 (6 bases). Germline V lookup: CDR1 SNHLY, CDR2 FYNNEI. This CDR3 contains 13 residues. Trimming shortened V by 6 bases and J by 2 bases, and 10 bases separated the two germline ends. The CDR3 DNA reads as TGTGCCAGCAGGCGGACAGAAAACACTGAAGCTTTCTTT. Translated, it gives CASRRTENTEAFF.

The table lists this clone with a count of one. The rearrangement joins TRBV5-1 to TRBJ1-3; D is undetermined. V shed 0 bases and J shed 0 bases, with 10 bases lying between them. The length of the CDR3 is 16 residues. Germline loops: CDR1 SGHRS, CDR2 YFSETQ. In DNA form, the CDR3 reads TGCGCCAGCAGCTTGGCCCCGCGGATCTCTGGAAACACCATATATTTT. It yields the protein CASSLAPRISGNTIYF.

The chain recombines TRBV6-5 with TRBJ2-7; 7 nucleotides align to TRBD1. The CDR3 length is 16 residues. The V and J ends lost 0 bases and 3 bases, in that order; junction bases with no gene match: 8. Germline V gene lookup returns CDR1 MNHEY and CDR2 SVGAGI. The CDR3: CASSYSEVNRGYEQYF. Written as DNA, the CDR3 is TGTGCCAGCAGTTACTCCGAGGTAAACAGGGGCTACGAGCAGTACTTC.

The V call is TRBV5-6, the J call TRBJ2-6; unclear D gene. Germline CDR1 reads SGHDT; CDR2 reads YYEEEE. Between the trimmed V and J ends, which lost 4 bases and 0 bases, there was a span of 14 bases. The CDR3 loop spans 17 amino acids. The chain's CDR3 is CASSRFSRSSGANVLTF. CDR3 DNA: TGTGCCAGCAGCCGATTCTCGAGGTCCTCTGGGGCCAACGTCCTGACTTTC.

On this clone: Relative to the germline gene, one junction end is altered; a read error may explain this. V usage is TRBV27 and J usage is TRBJ1-2, with 7 positions matching TRBD1. The CDR3 covers 15 residues. CDR1 is MNHEY and CDR2 is SMNVEV in the germline V gene (reference sequence). The CDR3 DNA follows: TGTGCCAGCAGTCCGGGGGACAGAGCTACTAGATCACGAAGGTTC. Translation gives CASSPGDRATRSRRF.

CDR3 sequence reads: CASSPRGGGLPSYEQYF. The CDR3, as DNA: TGTGCCAGCAGCCCGCGGGGCGGGGGGTTACCCTCCTACGAGCAGTACTTC. The chain is built from TRBV7-2 and TRBJ2-7; 8 bases are shared with TRBD2. Germline CDR1 and CDR2: SGHTA and FQGNSA. Trimming removed 5 bases from V and 0 bases from J; junction bases left unmatched: 12. The CDR3 runs 17 residues.

The chain links TRBV3-1 (or the pseudogene TRBV3-2) to TRBJ2-3; 9 positions agree with TRBD1. CDR1 is LGHDT and CDR2 is YNNKEL in the germline V gene (reference sequence). The CDR3 covers 17 residues. V gave up 2 bases and J gave up 1 base; unmatched junction bases: 7. CDR3 sequence reads: CASSQTQGQGGTDTQYF. For the CDR3, the DNA is TGTGCCAGCAGCCAAACCCAGGGACAGGGAGGCACAGATACGCAGTATTTT.

This chain's CDR3 is CSASWQGTYEQYF. Written as DNA, the CDR3 is TGCAGTGCTAGTTGGCAGGGGACCTACGAGCAGTACTTC. J is TRBJ2-7 and V is TRBV20-1, with D perhaps TRBD1 (6 bases). The germline V gene encodes CDR1 DFQATT and CDR2 SNEGSKA (reference sequence). V was clipped by 3 bases and J by 2 bases, with 11 bases between them. The CDR3 is 13 amino acids.